The source of this TCR beta chain is a study of cytomegalovirus exposure and HLA in healthy donors. Overall study results and limits: Analyzed later, association rates of TCRs varied across HLA loci, with DRB1 most and HLA-C fewest. From TCR beta sequences, most subjects' HLA-A and HLA-B alleles were reportedly predicted accurately. The listing of about 150 TCR beta chains classed them as cytomegalovirus-associated.

Healthy donors of bone marrow made up the group. Looked up from germline, CDR1 is SGHVS and CDR2 is FNYEAQ. The CDR3 covers 13 residues. The V and J ends lost 5 bases and 5 bases, in that order; junction bases with no gene match: 5. A multiplex PCR was run with 60 Vbeta primers and 13 Jbeta primers. Sequenced by immunoSEQ multiplex PCR; TCRdb stores in-frame clones only, minus some. This table has approximately 190,000 clones, 70% to 85% appearing once. About this clone: No antigen is known for it.

The sequencing sample was made of PBMCs. This chain joins TRBV7-6 and TRBJ2-5; 7 positions agree with TRBD1. The TCR originated in a boy aged 2 to 10 in good health and CMV-seronegative. Here the CDR3 reads CASSRQGQETQYF. For the CDR3, the DNA is TGTGCCAGCAGCCGACAGGGCCAGGAGACCCAGTACTTC.